This T cell receptor beta chain was sequenced in a study of blood T cell repertoires in COVID-19 (dated by TCRdb to between 2020 and 2021). Regarding the study in general: Samples from collaborators originated in the United States, Italy and Spain and spanned both the acute and convalescent phases of COVID-19. The material from the prospective study consisted of cDNA or gDNA derived from T cells, B-cell-depleted T cells, or PBMCs. The repertoires were released in a freely available public database intended as a resource for research on the immune response to SARS-CoV-2. Where HLA class I and class II types were available, the types were taken from metadata supplied by the sample provider, not from assay-based typing. A de-identified subject ID, COVID-19 status, age in years and sex were almost always included in the sample metadata. Subjects who had been exposed to COVID-19, were actively infected with it, or had recovered from it provided the deeply sampled blood TCRbeta repertoires that made up the dataset. Samples came from the ongoing ImmuneRACE study (first 160 participants) plus 1,254 subjects from 6 global collaborators.

V and J are truncated by 5 bases and 8 bases respectively, leaving an intervening sequence of 16 bases. Sequences SGHTA (CDR1) and FQGTGA (CDR2) are obtained from the germline V gene. The CDR3 contains 13 residues, cysteine and phenylalanine counted. Only CDR3 DNA is held: 39 bases, read in frame from base 1. Enrolling through a virtual design, the prospective study's participants ranged in age from roughly 18 to 95 years and lived across 24 United States geographic areas. To assign participants to cohorts, the prospective study relied on clinical history that participants themselves reported in a screening survey and a study questionnaire. Exposed participants were defined as having been in contact with someone with a PCR-confirmed or clinician-diagnosed COVID-19 case within 2 weeks of study entry. In the prospective study, whole blood, serum and a nasopharyngeal or oropharyngeal swab were collected from each participant by mobile phlebotomists. Prospective study participants could optionally give additional blood draws and questionnaires over a roughly two-month period. Prospective study blood samples were shipped either frozen or at room temperature before DNA extraction.

Concerning this clone: Its antigen target is currently unknown. The input lacks base qualities; no much larger clone sits a single base away.

TCRbeta CDR3 regions were amplified from genomic DNA by means of the immunoSEQ Assay, a bias-controlled multiplex PCR. Per the authors' processing: Nucleated cell counts per sample were estimated from amplification of reference gene primers within the assay. To quantify the absolute abundance of each unique TCRbeta CDR3 rearrangement, sequence reads were collapsed and filtered. For each sample, productive Simpson clonality was calculated as the square root of Simpson's diversity index across productive rearrangements. TCRdb retrieved this table from immuneACCESS and kept in-frame rearrangements only. Not all clones are present; in checked studies, unresolved V genes account for under half, and no reason is known for the remainder. For V, J and clone size, that table is used; D and trimming come from the DNA. In this sample the table shows 350,000 or so clones, about 88% of which occur a single time. Of the sample, approximately 1% falls within the top ten clones.

Results and caveats for the whole study, not just this receptor: The amount of clinical and demographic metadata varied by source and participant and was provided uncurated.

This clonotype was sampled from a woman aged 25 to 39 who had been exposed to COVID-19. The sequencing input was PBMCs or T cells enriched from blood (not recorded which). The chain links TRBV7-3 with TRBJ2-7, and TRBD2 may be the D gene, going by 6 matching bases. This receptor carries the CDR3 CASSPNGGAKQYF. The sequenced DNA: TGTGCCAGCAGCCCAAACGGGGGTGCTAAGCAGTACTTC.